The 31 T cell receptor beta chains below all came from one sample that was sequenced in a study of blood T cell repertoires in COVID-19 (dated by TCRdb to the early 2020s). The method was the immunoSEQ multiplex PCR assay. In TCRdb, the immuneACCESS table is reduced to in-frame sequences with V and J assigned. These tables do not hold every clone; where another copy was compared, an unresolved V gene accounts for under half, and the others remain unexplained. Present in this sample are more than 150,000 clones, roughly 79% of which were seen just once. The top ten hold 12% of the sample. Sample: peripheral blood. These receptors were obtained from a woman over 75 with COVID-19, enrolled during active disease.

This chain links TRBV20-1 with TRBJ2-1; D is uncertain. Looked up from germline, CDR1 is DFQATT and CDR2 is SNEGSKA (reference sequence). The ends were cut back, 4 bases at V and 6 bases at J, with 4 bases in the middle. There are 10 residues in the CDR3. For the CDR3, the DNA is TGCAGTGCTACCCTCAATGAGCAGTTCTTC. Residues: CSATLNEQFF.

The chain carries TRBV28 and TRBJ1-2; TRBD1 might be the D (6 bases). The CDR3 has 15 residues. Trimming took off 6 bases at V and 4 bases at J, with 18 bases between the two ends. Per the germline V gene, CDR1 is MDHEN and CDR2 is SYDVKM. The CDR3 DNA sequence: TGTGCCAGCAGCCTCCCAGCACAGGGAATCTATGGCTACACCTTC. Translation: CASSLPAQGIYGYTF.

This clone has only one observation. The chain carries TRBV18 and TRBJ1-3, with D unresolved. The CDR3 extends over 15 amino acids. V lost 2 bases, J lost 0 bases, and 8 bases lay in between. Germline-derived CDR1 and CDR2 are KGHSH and LQKENI. This chain's CDR3 is CASSPERYSGNTIYF. The CDR3 coding sequence is TGTGCCAGCTCACCAGAGCGCTACTCTGGAAACACCATATATTTT.

J is TRBJ1-1 and V is TRBV5-6; D is perhaps TRBD1 (6 bases). The CDR3 totals 14 residues. With 0 bases removed from V and 11 bases from J, the gap between germline ends came to 17 bases. Germline CDR1 SGHDT, CDR2 YYEEEE. CDR3 protein: CASSLVRGSFRAFF. For the CDR3, the DNA is TGTGCCAGCAGCTTGGTAAGGGGGTCTTTCAGGGCTTTCTTT.

The chain uses TRBV3-1 (or the pseudogene TRBV3-2) and TRBJ2-7; D is perhaps TRBD1 (6 bases). This CDR3 spans 15 amino acids. Trimming shortened V by 1 base and J by 4 bases, and 14 bases separated the two germline ends. Germline-derived CDR1 and CDR2 are LGHDT and YNNKEL (reference sequence). In DNA form, the CDR3 reads TGTGCCAGCAGCCAAGCCCCCCCCGGACAGTACGAGCAGTACTTC. It specifies CASSQAPPGQYEQYF.

This clone has only one observation. This chain connects TRBV5-1 to TRBJ2-1, with 10 bases lining up with TRBD1. The CDR3 has 16 residues. Germline V gene data show CDR1 as SGHRS and CDR2 as YFSETQ. J was trimmed by 5 bases and V by 0 bases; bases with no gene match: 5. CDR3 nucleotide sequence: TGCGCCAGCAGCTTGGCCAGGACAGGGGGTCACAATGAGCAGTTCTTC. Translating it yields CASSLARTGGHNEQFF.

The J gene is TRBJ2-5, the V gene TRBV7-2, with D possibly being TRBD2 (5 bases). CDR3 length equals 13 residues. V was trimmed by 7 bases and J by 2 bases, leaving 11 bases between them. The V gene's germline CDR1 is SGHTA and CDR2 FQGNSA. The CDR3 DNA sequence: TGTGCCAGCACCCGCGGAGGACAAGAGACCCAGTACTTC. This gives the protein CASTRGGQETQYF.

The chain employs TRBV28 and TRBJ1-1; TRBD1 is a possible D gene (5 bases). CDR1 MDHEN and CDR2 SYDVKM come from the germline V gene. V lost 1 base and J lost 6, with 15 bases in between. The CDR3 spans 15 residues. CDR3 DNA sequence: TGTGCCAGCAGTTTATACCCTAGAGGGGAGGCTGAAGCTTTCTTT. This translates into CASSLYPRGEAEAFF. The variable domain in full, completed from reference TRBV28 and TRBJ1-1, reads DVKVTQSSRYLVKRTGEKVFLECVQDMDHENMFWYRQDPGLGLRLIYFSYDVKMKEKGDIPEGYSVSREKKERFSLILESASTNQTSMYLCASSLYPRGEAEAFFGQGTRLTVV.

The rearrangement links TRBV7-9 to TRBJ1-2; TRBD1 matches 10 bases. J lost 1 base, V lost 1 base, and 0 bases had no gene match. CDR3 length equals 15 residues. The germline gives CDR1 SEHNR, CDR2 FQNEAQ (reference sequence). The CDR3 bases are TGTGCCAGCAGCTTAGGGGACAGGGGTAACTATGGCTACACCTTC. Residues: CASSLGDRGNYGYTF. The full variable domain, its missing parts supplied by reference TRBV7-9 and TRBJ1-2, is DTGVSQNPRHKITKRGQNVTFRCDPISEHNRLYWYRQTLGQGPEFLTYFQNEAQLEKSRLLSDRFSAERPKGSFSTLEIQRTEQGDSAMYLCASSLGDRGNYGYTFGSGTRLTVV.

The J gene is TRBJ2-7, the V gene TRBV4-1; TRBD1 matches at 7 bases. With 0 bases clipped from V and 0 bases from J, the junction kept 2 bases outside the gene matches. The germline CDR1 and CDR2 sequences are MGHRA and YSYEKL. The CDR3 runs to 15 residues. The CDR3 loop reads CASSQDWDSSYEQYF. The CDR3, as DNA: TGCGCCAGCAGCCAAGACTGGGACAGCTCCTACGAGCAGTACTTC.

J is TRBJ2-1 and V is TRBV18; 8 bases match TRBD1. Unmatched junction bases numbered 7, after V lost 4 bases and J lost 8 bases. Germline V lookup: CDR1 KGHSH, CDR2 LQKENI. The length of the CDR3 is 14 residues. CDR3 bases: TGTGCCAGCTCACTTCGACAGGGGACGGATGAGCAGTTCTTC. As protein: CASSLRQGTDEQFF.

The J gene is TRBJ1-1, the V gene TRBV5-1; TRBD1 is a possible D gene (5 bases). Germline V gives CDR1 SGHRS, CDR2 YFSETQ. The CDR3 totals 13 residues. Trimming pared 5 bases from V and 4 bases from J, leaving 12 bases between. The CDR3 region has the DNA TGCGCCAGCAGTAAGGGCGGGGGCACTGAAGCTTTCTTT. This translates into CASSKGGGTEAFF.

V usage is TRBV6-2 or TRBV6-3 and J usage is TRBJ1-2; perhaps TRBD1 as D (5 bases). Trimming pared 5 bases from V and 6 bases from J, leaving 13 bases between. The CDR3 loop spans 13 amino acids. Germline V gives CDR1 MNHEY, CDR2 SVGEGT. This CDR3 is CASSTIGAHGYTF. The CDR3 DNA is TGTGCCAGCAGTACGATAGGGGCCCATGGCTACACCTTC.

The chain links TRBV7-7 to TRBJ2-5; 7 positions agree with TRBD1. The V gene end was trimmed by 5 bases and the J gene end by 2 bases; junction bases not matched to a gene: 5. Germline lookup yields CDR1 SSHAT and CDR2 FNYEAQ (reference sequence). The CDR3 contains 14 residues. The CDR3 spells CASSLDRVQETQYF. The CDR3 DNA is TGTGCCAGCAGCCTAGACAGGGTTCAAGAGACCCAGTACTTC. The full variable domain, rest sourced from reference TRBV7-7 and TRBJ2-5, is GAGVSQSPRYKVTKRGQDVTLRCDPISSHATLYWYQQALGQGPEFLTYFNYEAQPDKSGLPSDRFSAERPEGSISTLTIQRTEQRDSAMYRCASSLDRVQETQYFGPGTRLLVL.

V gene TRBV13 combines with J gene TRBJ2-7, with 7 bases lining up with TRBD1. The CDR3 runs to 15 residues. V lost 0 bases, J lost 6 bases, and 8 bases stayed unmatched. From germline, CDR1 is PRHDT and CDR2 FYEKMQ (reference sequence). CDR3 DNA: TGTGCCAGCAGCTTAGGAGTTGACAGGGCGGGCGAGCAGTACTTC. Translated: CASSLGVDRAGEQYF.

The rearrangement links TRBV5-8 to TRBJ2-1; no reliable D call. V lost 1 base to trimming and J lost 2 bases, with 4 bases between them. Germline V gene lookup returns CDR1 SGHTS and CDR2 YDEGEE. The CDR3 is 13 amino acids. The CDR3 DNA is TGTGCCAGCAGCTTGACAGCCTACAATGAGCAGTTCTTC. The encoded protein is CASSLTAYNEQFF.

The chain employs TRBV7-3 and TRBJ1-6, with TRBD1 identical over 8 bases. This CDR3 is built from 19 residues. Germline CDR1 reads SGHTA; CDR2 reads FQGTGA. V gave up 0 bases and J gave up 3 bases; unmatched junction bases: 10. The CDR3 coding sequence is TGTGCCAGCAGCTTAACAGTCGACAGGGGCCCCCTCTATAATTCACCCCTCCACTTT. Protein sequence: CASSLTVDRGPLYNSPLHF. Drawing the rest from reference TRBV7-3 and TRBJ1-6, the complete variable domain is GAGVSQTPSNKVTEKGKYVELRCDPISGHTALYWYRQSLGQGPEFLIYFQGTGAADDSGLPNDRFFAVRPEGSVSTLKIQRTERGDSAVYLCASSLTVDRGPLYNSPLHFGNGTRLTVT.

V and J are TRBV7-3 and TRBJ2-2; possibly TRBD1 for D (5 bases). The CDR3 consists of 17 residues. Deletions cut 5 bases from V and 0 bases from J, with 16 bases between. The germline V gene has CDR1 SGHTA and CDR2 FQGTGA. The CDR3 region is CASSPDGRASNTGELFF. The CDR3 region has the DNA TGTGCCAGCAGCCCGGACGGCAGGGCTTCGAACACCGGGGAGCTGTTTTTT.

The chain couples TRBV2 to TRBJ2-2, with 8 bases that match TRBD1. The length of the CDR3 is 16 residues. CDR1 and CDR2 from the germline V gene are SNHLY and FYNNEI. Trimming removed 6 bases from V and 1 base from J; junction bases left unmatched: 7. The CDR3 DNA follows: TGTGCCAGCAGCGCGTTTGGACAGGGGAACACCGGGGAGCTGTTTTTT. This codes for CASSAFGQGNTGELFF.

V usage is TRBV12-3 or TRBV12-4 and J usage is TRBJ1-2; D uncertain. The CDR3 covers 12 residues. Trimming stripped 6 bases from V and 7 bases from J, with 12 bases between. CDR3 loop: CASRRTEGGYTF. The DNA of the CDR3 is TGTGCCAGCAGAAGGACGGAGGGTGGCTACACCTTC.

This clone was counted between two and nine times. This sequence joins TRBV2 and TRBJ2-5, with 7 bases matching TRBD1. Looked up from germline, CDR1 is SNHLY and CDR2 is FYNNEI. The ends lost 5 bases at V and 1 base at J; junction bases unmatched: 1. The length of the CDR3 is 13 residues. DNA for the CDR3: TGTGCCAGCAGTTGGGACAGCCAAGAGACCCAGTACTTC. It specifies CASSWDSQETQYF.

The genes are TRBV5-1 and TRBJ1-1; 8 nucleotides line up with TRBD1. The CDR3 runs 14 residues. The V segment lost 4 bases and the J segment 3 bases; nucleotides outside the gene matches: 5. CDR1 is SGHRS, CDR2 YFSETQ, per germline. The CDR3 spells CASSGGQGHTEAFF. CDR3 bases: TGCGCCAGCAGCGGCGGACAGGGACACACTGAAGCTTTCTTT.

The CDR3 DNA is TGTGCCAGCAGGAGGGATGAAAAACTGTTTTTT. Translation gives CASRRDEKLFF. The chain has TRBV28 and TRBJ1-4, with D unresolved. V was cut by 6 bases and J by 6 bases, with 5 bases left in between. This CDR3 contains 11 residues. CDR1 MDHEN and CDR2 SYDVKM come from the germline V gene.

The chain recombines TRBV7-9 with TRBJ1-6, with D perhaps matching TRBD1 (6 bases). Deletions cut 5 bases from V and 7 bases from J, with 9 bases between. The length of the CDR3 is 13 residues. CDR1 and CDR2 (germline): SEHNR, FQNEAQ (reference sequence). CDR3 region: CASSARGNSPLHF. The DNA of the CDR3 is TGTGCCAGCAGCGCAAGGGGGAATTCACCCCTCCACTTT.

The chain has TRBV4-2 and TRBJ2-1, with D possibly TRBD2 on 5 matching bases. Germline V gives CDR1 LGHNA, CDR2 YNFKEQ. V lost 5 bases and J 7 bases, leaving 9 bases between the germline ends. The CDR3 runs 12 residues. The CDR3 bases are TGTGCCAGCAGCTTAAGAGGGAATGAGCAGTTCTTC. Its translation: CASSLRGNEQFF.

The rearrangement links TRBV11-3 to TRBJ2-7; D may be TRBD1 (5 bases). The CDR3 totals 11 residues. Germline V gene lookup returns CDR1 SGHNT and CDR2 YENEEA. V lost 5 bases, J lost 3 bases, and 5 bases lay in between. CDR3 region: CASSRGYEQYF. CDR3 bases: TGTGCCAGCAGCAGGGGCTACGAGCAGTACTTC.

This clone was picked up one time. The chain's CDR3 is CASSQDLSGELFF. DNA of the CDR3: TGTGCCAGCAGCCAAGATTTATCCGGGGAGCTGTTTTTT. The V gene is TRBV14, the J gene TRBJ2-2, with D hard to call. CDR3 size: 13 residues. V shed 0 bases and J shed 6 bases, with 5 bases lying between them. The germline V gene encodes CDR1 SGHDN and CDR2 FVKESK.

The chain is built from TRBV19 and TRBJ1-5, with 10 bases fitting TRBD1. CDR3 length equals 16 residues. J was trimmed by 4 bases and V by 4 bases; bases with no gene match: 7. Germline V lookup: CDR1 LNHDA, CDR2 SQIVND (reference sequence). CDR3 DNA: TGTGCCAGTAGTACCCTTCGGGACAGGGGAAATCAGCCCCAGCATTTT. Translated, it gives CASSTLRDRGNQPQHF.

The rearrangement joins TRBV7-2 to TRBJ1-5; 9 bases line up with TRBD1. Germline loops: CDR1 SGHTA, CDR2 FQGNSA. This CDR3 comprises 17 residues. Trimming at V came to 5 bases and at J to 0 bases, leaving 8 bases not matched to a gene. CDR3 in amino acids: CASSARTGDFSNQPQHF. In DNA form, the CDR3 reads TGTGCCAGCAGCGCAAGGACAGGGGATTTTAGCAATCAGCCCCAGCATTTT.

The rearrangement links TRBV25-1 to TRBJ2-5, with TRBD2 matching over 10 bases. Germline V lookup: CDR1 MGHDK, CDR2 SYGVNS. V trimming: 6 bases; J trimming: 2 bases; junction bases outside the gene matches: 6. The CDR3 contains 15 residues. The CDR3 DNA is TGTGCCAGCAGCCCTTCTAGCGGGGGACAAGAGACCCAGTACTTC. This sequence encodes CASSPSSGGQETQYF. The full variable domain, rest sourced from reference TRBV25-1 and TRBJ2-5, is EADIYQTPRYLVIGTGKKITLECSQTMGHDKMYWYQQDPGMELHLIHYSYGVNSTEKGDLSSESTVSRIRTEHFPLTLESARPSHTSQYLCASSPSSGGQETQYFGPGTRLLVL.

The rearrangement joins TRBV18 to TRBJ1-2; no reliable D call. The CDR3 length is 14 residues. Per germline, CDR1 KGHSH and CDR2 LQKENI. V shed 2 bases and J shed 6 bases, with 13 bases lying between them. Here the CDR3 reads CASSPGSLGNGYTF. Written as DNA, the CDR3 is TGTGCCAGCTCACCAGGATCACTCGGGAATGGCTACACCTTC.